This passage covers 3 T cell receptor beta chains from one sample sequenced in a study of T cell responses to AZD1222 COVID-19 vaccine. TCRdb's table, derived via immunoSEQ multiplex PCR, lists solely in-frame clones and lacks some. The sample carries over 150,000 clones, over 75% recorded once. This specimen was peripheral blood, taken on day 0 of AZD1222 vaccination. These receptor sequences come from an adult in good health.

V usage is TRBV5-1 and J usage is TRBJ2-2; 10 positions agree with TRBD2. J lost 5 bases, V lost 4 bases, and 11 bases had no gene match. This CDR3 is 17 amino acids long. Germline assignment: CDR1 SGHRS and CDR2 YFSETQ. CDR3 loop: CASSPGGGSGGTGELFF. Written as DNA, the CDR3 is TGCGCCAGCAGCCCCGGTGGCGGTAGCGGGGGGACCGGGGAGCTGTTTTTT.

Here the CDR3 DNA reads TGTGCCAGTATCGAGGACAGGGGTAACACTGAAGCTTTCTTT. This codes for CASIEDRGNTEAFF. The gene calls are TRBV19 and TRBJ1-1, with 9 bases fitting TRBD1. The CDR3 runs 14 residues. CDR1 LNHDA and CDR2 SQIVND come from the germline V gene (reference sequence). V lost 7 bases and J lost 2; bases outside the gene matches: 5.

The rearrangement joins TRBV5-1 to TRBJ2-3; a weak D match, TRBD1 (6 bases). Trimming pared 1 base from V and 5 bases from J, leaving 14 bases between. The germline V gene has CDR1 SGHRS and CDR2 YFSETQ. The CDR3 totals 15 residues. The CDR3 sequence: CASSLPQGIRDTQYF. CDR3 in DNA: TGCGCCAGCAGCTTGCCCCAGGGGATTAGAGATACGCAGTATTTT.